This T cell receptor (beta chain) was sequenced during a study of blood T cell repertoires in COVID-19. Germline V gene sequence: CDR1 KGHSH, CDR2 LQKENI. CDR3 length: 13 residues. Trimming removed 6 bases at V and 1 base at J, with 9 bases between. TCRdb's table, derived via immunoSEQ multiplex PCR, lists solely in-frame clones and lacks some. The sample yields approximately 93,000 clones, about 87% seen once. This clonotype originated in a human donor in a cohort sampled during active COVID-19. Sequenced sample: peripheral blood. The genes are TRBV18 and TRBJ1-1; no clear D. Written as DNA, the CDR3 is TGTGCCAGCTCTCCCACACCGAACACTGAAGCTTTCTTT. It translates to CASSPTPNTEAFF.